These T cell receptor beta chains were read from a single sample in a study of blood T cell repertoires in COVID-19. The data were produced by immunoSEQ multiplex PCR, yet TCRdb's version contains in-frame clones alone and is incomplete. The table shows 250,000 to 300,000 clones, with approximately 88% occurring only once. The sample comprised peripheral blood. The receptors come from a woman in her 70s with COVID-19, enrolled during active disease. The conserved cysteine and the conserved F or W are not part of the CDR3 here.

>TRBV6-5
ASSRGEGEQF
>TRBV5-4
ASTPRGMNTEAF
>TRBV5-1
ASSRTGIYSPLH
>TRBV30
ASVVGALKTEAF
>TRBV29-1
STGTGSYEQY
>TRBV24-1
ATSAYRGTDTQY
>TRBV6-5
ASMRENTIY
>TRBV6-5
ASSYEGETPYEQY
>TRBV6-1
ASSDRQGDTEAF
>TRBV7-9
ARGDRVLPKPLYYEQY
>TRBV6-5
ASRSGGASQETQY
>TRBV5-1
ASSLVGTGDNEQY
>TRBV7-2
ASSLEIGGRALEQF
>TRBV10-3
AISDGLAGGRDEQF
>TRBV2
ASIRDRGGSPLH
>TRBV27
ASSFQGGDSPLH
>TRBV11-3
ASSGQENTEAF
>TRBV4-3
ASSRGTGKEKLF
>TRBV7-2
ASSPPGAGKTEAF
>TRBV27
ASSSLAGGYEQY
>TRBV7-3
ASSWAGGPSSAQY
>TRBV5-4
ASSLGGPSGRYYEQY
>TRBV5-6
ASSTTSNEQF
>TRBV6-5
ASSVTGRLGYT
>TRBV28
ASSVPSYEQY
>TRBV27
ASSLAQGAAGEQY
>TRBV15
ATSREKRPGNTEAF
>TRBV3-1/TRBV3-2
ASSQEVPGKGYT
>TRBV9
ASSDRGVFGGYT
>TRBV19
ASSIWVRETYEQY
>TRBV24-1
ATSPGLVSYNEQF
>TRBV19
ASSLIRLAGNADTQY
>TRBV7-8
ASSLGRRNTEAF
>TRBV6-6
ASSSSRQGRLTEAF
>TRBV27
ASSPIGTRTDTQY
>TRBV18
ASSPGTGESYEQY
>TRBV28
ASRATGMNEQF
>TRBV5-6
ASSRGGPPGGYT
>TRBV30
AWSLRGNSPLH
>TRBV19
ASSMGGTADTQY
>TRBV27
ASSLSKPGAGEFPPLH
>TRBV11-2
ASSPLYGGVLRETQY
>TRBV2
ASSEGRGRKQF
>TRBV29-1
SVGDRHYEQY
>TRBV3-1/TRBV3-2
ASSPDYNYGYT
>TRBV24-1
ATSDPRQQETQY
>TRBV19
ASSINPRNYGYT
>TRBV3-1/TRBV3-2
ASSQVRGSPGGKLF
>TRBV5-4
ASSLARGGTDTQY
>TRBV5-1
ASSPSLAASSYNEQF
>TRBV9
ASSPRGEETGELF
>TRBV2
ASSQAGGDQKQF
>TRBV5-1
ASSIIGTSDYNEQF
>TRBV19
ASSIQDRGLTAYEQY
>TRBV30
AWSTNGQGNQPQH
>TRBV4-1
ASSPTGGPTYEQY
>TRBV28
ASSHDSPNQPQH
>TRBV4-2
ASSQDRGGVRTGELF
>TRBV5-4
ASSPPGLTSSYEQY
>TRBV6-6
ASSYSRGRYYEQY